The 12 T cell receptor beta chains given below trace back to one sample, sequenced in a study of CD8+ T cells in alopecia areata. The sequencing template was cDNA reverse transcribed from extracted RNA. Only in-frame clones appear in the TCRdb table, and some are missing; sequencing was by immunoSEQ multiplex PCR. The sample has around 200,000 clones; about three fifths are singletons. Indicated treatment: oral pan-JAK inhibitor, 5-10 mg twice daily. This material consisted of CD8+ T cells sorted from blood, taken at week 24, from a patient treated with tofacitinib. Receptors were obtained from a human donor with alopecia areata.

This chain links TRBV7-2 with TRBJ2-5, with D hard to call. Germline lookup yields CDR1 SGHTA and CDR2 FQGNSA. Trimming left V 5 bases short and J 3 bases short, with 16 bases between. The CDR3 sequence is 15 residues long. CDR3 DNA sequence: TGTGCCAGCAGCGTCCCGGCCTGGGCTAAAGAGACCCAGTACTTC. Residues: CASSVPAWAKETQYF.

Only a few counts were recorded for this clone. This chain joins TRBV7-6 and TRBJ1-4, with D maybe TRBD1 (5 bases). The germline V and J ends were trimmed by 2 bases and 0 bases, with 13 bases remaining between them. This CDR3 region has 17 residues. Germline V CDR1 and CDR2: SGHVS, FNYEAQ. CDR3 sequence reads: CASSLPPGGATNEKLFF. The CDR3 DNA reads TGTGCCAGCAGCTTACCGCCTGGGGGGGCAACTAATGAAAAACTGTTTTTT.

This clone was observed a handful of times. The genes are TRBV29-1 and TRBJ2-1; D is unclear. Germline CDR1 reads SQVTM; CDR2 reads ANQGSEA. The V and J ends lost 7 bases and 0 bases respectively, with 10 bases between them. The CDR3 runs to 13 residues. CDR3 amino acids: CSAEDGSYNEQFF. The CDR3 DNA sequence: TGCAGCGCCGAGGACGGCTCCTACAATGAGCAGTTCTTC.

This chain connects TRBV30 to TRBJ2-7; 7 nucleotides agree with TRBD1. The CDR3 has 13 amino acids. Trimming took 5 bases from V and 1 from J; bases not matched to a gene: 5. CDR1 is GTSNPN and CDR2 is SVGIG in the germline V gene (reference sequence). This CDR3 reads CAWAQGQSYEQYF. CDR3 bases: TGTGCCTGGGCCCAGGGACAGTCCTACGAGCAGTACTTC.

This clone has just one count. The rearrangement links TRBV25-1 to TRBJ1-6, with 7 bases that match TRBD1. Unmatched junction bases numbered 12, after V lost 4 bases and J lost 9 bases. The CDR3 extends over 16 amino acids. Germline V CDR1 and CDR2: MGHDK, SYGVNS. Here the CDR3 reads CASSVQDRANSSPLHF. CDR3 nucleotide sequence: TGTGCCAGCAGTGTACAAGACAGGGCTAATAGTTCACCCCTCCACTTT.

This clone was observed a few times. The chain joins TRBV13 to TRBJ2-2; no reliable D call. There are 12 residues in the CDR3. Germline CDR1 reads PRHDT; CDR2 reads FYEKMQ (reference sequence). The germline V and J ends were trimmed by 0 bases and 6 bases, with 2 bases remaining between them. The DNA for the CDR3 is TGTGCCAGCAGCTTAGGAGCCGGGGAGCTGTTTTTT. Protein product: CASSLGAGELFF.

This clone appeared once. The chain links TRBV6-5 to TRBJ1-1, with D possibly matching TRBD1 (5 bases). Trimming left V 10 bases short and J 4 bases short, with 13 bases between. The CDR3 loop spans 12 amino acids. Germline loops: CDR1 MNHEY, CDR2 SVGAGI. The CDR3 DNA is TGTGCCACCAACAGCGGGGGCACTGAAGCTTTCTTT. The encoded protein is CATNSGGTEAFF.

The table lists this clone with a few counts. The chain uses TRBV7-9 and TRBJ1-5; D might be TRBD1 (6 bases). V was shortened by 10 bases and J by 3 bases, with 10 bases between the two germline ends. Germline CDR1 reads SEHNR; CDR2 reads FQNEAQ (reference sequence). The CDR3 extends over 12 amino acids. The CDR3 bases are TGTGCCACGGGGGGCCACAATCAGCCCCAGCATTTT. As protein: CATGGHNQPQHF.

The CDR3 DNA reads as TGTGCCAGCAGCGTAGCGGTCAGGGGCTACACCTTC. This sequence encodes CASSVAVRGYTF. The genes are TRBV9 and TRBJ1-2; no definite D call. The germline V and J ends were trimmed by 0 bases and 8 bases, with 8 bases remaining between them. CDR1 and CDR2 (germline): SGDLS, YYNGEE. CDR3 length equals 12 residues.

A few counts support this clone. The chain carries TRBV5-6 and TRBJ1-1, with a weak D call TRBD1 (5 bases). The CDR3 spans 14 residues. V was clipped by 4 bases and J by 3 bases, with 13 bases between them. CDR1 is SGHDT, CDR2 YYEEEE, per germline. CDR3 bases: TGTGCCAGCAGCGATACCCCGGGGGACACTGAAGCTTTCTTT. It specifies CASSDTPGDTEAFF.

The chain uses TRBV5-1 and TRBJ2-5; D could derive from TRBD1 or TRBD2 (6 bases each). V was pared by 0 bases and J by 4 bases, with 16 bases between. Germline loops: CDR1 SGHRS, CDR2 YFSETQ. The CDR3 runs 16 residues. DNA of the CDR3: TGCGCCAGCAGCTTGGAGGCTATGGGGGGCCGAGAGACCCAGTACTTC. Encoded protein: CASSLEAMGGRETQYF. The variable domain in full, with the rest retrieved from reference TRBV5-1 and TRBJ2-5, is KAGVTQTPRYLIKTRGQQVTLSCSPISGHRSVSWYQQTPGQGLQFLFEYFSETQRNKGNFPGRFSGRQFSNSRSEMNVSTLELGDSALYLCASSLEAMGGRETQYFGPGTRLLVL.

CDR3 bases: TGCAGCGTTGAAGACTGGGACCGTGCCGAGCAGTACTTC. It is translated as CSVEDWDRAEQYF. The rearrangement joins TRBV29-1 to TRBJ2-7, with D perhaps given as TRBD1 or TRBD2 (5 bases each). Germline CDR1 SQVTM, CDR2 ANQGSEA. This CDR3 has 13 residues. V was clipped by 0 bases and J by 6 bases, with 12 bases between them.